What follows are 22 T cell receptor beta chains derived from one specimen sequenced in a study of blood T cells in healthy people across ages. With a J-beta primer mix and a sample-barcoded 5' primer, a second PCR ran 7 to 11 cycles. TCRdb re-analysed the 5' RACE reads in MiXCR, keeping a single row per CDR3 protein. This sample has 800,000 or so distinct CDR3 sequences; about 25% occur once, and the top ten carry under 4.5%. These data are also associated with another study on T cells of mothers and their children.

Sequenced sample: blood. These TCRs come from a boy aged 10-17 years in good health.

This clonotype has a single count. V gene TRBV12-5 combines with J gene TRBJ2-1; possible D gene TRBD2, 6 bases. The CDR3 runs 15 residues. Germline CDR1 is LGHNT and CDR2 is FRNRAP. V dropped 1 base and J dropped 7 bases, with 14 bases sitting between them. The CDR3 is CASGLEGTDQNEQFF. The CDR3 nucleotides read TGTGCTAGTGGTTTGGAAGGGACTGACCAGAATGAGCAGTTCTTC. Using reference TRBV12-5 and TRBJ2-1 for the parts outside the CDR3, the full variable domain is DARVTQTPRHKVTEMGQEVTMRCQPILGHNTVFWYRQTMMQGLELLAYFRNRAPLDDSGMPKDRFSAEMPDATLATLKIQPSEPRDSAVYFCASGLEGTDQNEQFFGPGTRLTVL.

This clonotype occurred many times. The chain joins TRBV7-2 to TRBJ2-3; 10 nucleotides align to TRBD2. Unmatched junction bases numbered 3, after V lost 3 bases and J lost 3 bases. CDR3 length equals 15 residues. CDR1 and CDR2 (germline): SGHTA, FQGNSA. The CDR3 loop reads CASSLASGGTDTQYF. Written as DNA, the CDR3 is TGTGCCAGCAGCTTGGCTAGCGGGGGAACAGATACGCAGTATTTT.

This rearrangement joins TRBV7-2 to TRBJ2-5; D may be TRBD2 (8 bases). The V gene lost 7 bases and the J gene lost 1 base, with 19 bases spanning the gap. The germline CDR1 and CDR2 sequences are SGHTA and FQGNSA. CDR3 length: 16 amino acids. This CDR3 reads CASNLGQRGPQETQYF. The CDR3 bases are TGTGCCAGCAACTTGGGACAGCGGGGGCCCCAAGAGACCCAGTACTTC.

The CDR3 sequence: CASSQRGLNLYNEQFF. Here the CDR3 DNA reads TGTGCCAGCAGCCAAAGGGGCCTTAATCTATACAATGAGCAGTTCTTC. The genes are TRBV3-1 and TRBJ2-5, with TRBD1 as a possible D gene (5 bases). The tail of the sequence fits TRBJ2-1 better, so the J call may be wrong. Germline assignment: CDR1 LGHDT and CDR2 YNNKEL (reference sequence). The CDR3 spans 16 residues.

This clonotype has just a few counts. The chain uses TRBV29-1 and TRBJ2-7, with 9 bases lining up with TRBD1. Germline CDR1 is SQVTM and CDR2 is ANQGSEA. V gave up 6 bases and J gave up 2 bases; unmatched junction bases: 8. The CDR3 has 14 amino acids. CDR3 loop: CSVLGGTGTYEQYF. As DNA, the CDR3 is TGCAGCGTCCTCGGCGGGACAGGGACCTACGAGCAGTACTTC.

This clonotype came up many times. This chain connects TRBV2 to TRBJ2-7; 7 nucleotides match TRBD1. The germline V gene has CDR1 SNHLY and CDR2 FYNNEI. With 6 bases clipped from V and 5 bases from J, the junction kept 4 bases outside the gene matches. CDR3 length: 12 residues. The CDR3 loop reads CASRTTGDEQYF. The DNA for the CDR3 is TGTGCCAGCAGAACCACAGGGGACGAGCAGTACTTC. Supplemented by reference TRBV2 and TRBJ2-7, the full variable domain reads EPEVTQTPSHQVTQMGQEVILRCVPISNHLYFYWYRQILGQKVEFLVSFYNNEISEKSEIFDDQFSVERPDGSNFTLKIRSTKLEDSAMYFCASRTTGDEQYFGPGTRLTVT.

This clonotype has only a few counts. The chain couples TRBV11-1 to TRBJ2-3; D is uncertain. Germline loops: CDR1 SGHAT, CDR2 FQDESV (reference sequence). CDR3 length equals 13 residues. The germline V and J ends were trimmed by 5 bases and 4 bases, with 10 bases remaining between them. In DNA form, the CDR3 reads TGTGCCAGCAGCCCTACTACCGCAGATACGCAGTATTTT. Translating it yields CASSPTTADTQYF. The variable domain in full, completed from reference TRBV11-1 and TRBJ2-3, reads EAEVAQSPRYKITEKSQAVAFWCDPISGHATLYWYRQILGQGPELLVQFQDESVVDDSQLPKDRFSAERLKGVDSTLKIQPAELGDSAMYLCASSPTTADTQYFGPGTRLTVL.

This clonotype has only a few counts. The V gene is TRBV7-9, the J gene TRBJ1-4; no reliable D call. The V end lost 5 bases, the J end lost 4 bases, and 14 bases lay between the germline ends. The germline V gene encodes CDR1 SEHNR and CDR2 FQNEAQ (reference sequence). CDR3 length: 15 residues. CDR3 DNA sequence: TGTGCCAGCAGCGTTAACGAGGGAGGTAATGAAAAACTGTTTTTT. Protein sequence: CASSVNEGGNEKLFF.

The rearrangement links TRBV28 to TRBJ2-7, with TRBD2 matching 12 bases. This CDR3 contains 16 residues. Germline V gene sequence: CDR1 MDHEN, CDR2 SYDVKM. V lost 2 bases and J lost 13; bases outside the gene matches: 15. The CDR3 protein is CASSLARGLAGGSPYF. The CDR3 nucleotides are TGTGCCAGCAGTTTAGCCCGGGGACTAGCGGGTGGGTCCCCATACTTC.

This clonotype was detected only once. The chain recombines TRBV27 with TRBJ1-4; no firm D call. V shed 5 bases and J shed 4 bases, with 17 bases lying between them. CDR1 is MNHEY and CDR2 is SMNVEV in the germline V gene (reference sequence). The CDR3 is 16 amino acids. Written as DNA, the CDR3 is TGTGCCAGCAGTCTCCGATGGCCCCAAATTAATGAAAAACTGTTTTTT. Protein sequence: CASSLRWPQINEKLFF.

This sequence joins TRBV5-1 and TRBJ2-5; no clear D gene. V was pared by 4 bases and J by 2 bases, with 12 bases between. This CDR3 has 14 amino acids. Germline V gene lookup returns CDR1 SGHRS and CDR2 YFSETQ. The CDR3 region is CASSPTIGQETQYF. CDR3 DNA sequence: TGCGCCAGCAGCCCAACTATAGGGCAAGAGACCCAGTACTTC.

A remark on this clonotype: At one of its ends the junction is not consistent with the germline gene, which may arise from a read error. The rearrangement uses TRBV15 and TRBJ1-2, with 9 bases matching TRBD1. The CDR3 is 14 amino acids. CDR1 and CDR2 (germline): LNHNV, YYDKDF (reference sequence). Written as DNA, the CDR3 is TGTACCACCAGCAGATTGGACAGGGGAATGATCTACACCTTC. As protein: CTTSRLDRGMIYTF.

The chain combines TRBV7-3 with TRBJ2-3; TRBD1 aligns across 10 bases. The CDR3 covers 15 residues. V dropped 5 bases and J dropped 6; count of bases not matched to a gene: 8. Germline V gene lookup returns CDR1 SGHTA and CDR2 FQGTGA. In DNA, the CDR3 is TGTGCCAGCAGCCCAACAGTGGGACAGGGGGATACGCAGTATTTT. Translating it yields CASSPTVGQGDTQYF.

The V call is TRBV14, the J call TRBJ2-1; 9 bases align to TRBD2. The CDR3 covers 17 residues. The V and J ends lost 5 bases and 0 bases, in that order; junction bases with no gene match: 8. Germline V gene sequence: CDR1 SGHDN, CDR2 FVKESK. The CDR3 protein is CASSTRPTSGSYNEQFF. In nucleotides, the CDR3 is TGTGCCAGCAGCACCCGACCGACTAGCGGCTCCTACAATGAGCAGTTCTTC.

The CDR3 sequence: CASRRSAPYEQYF. In DNA, the CDR3 is TGTGCCAGCAGGAGATCCGCCCCTTACGAGCAGTACTTC. The genes are TRBV6-5 and TRBJ2-7; D unresolved. V lost 6 bases and J 4 bases, leaving 13 bases between the germline ends. This CDR3 spans 13 amino acids. The germline CDR1 and CDR2 sequences are MNHEY and SVGAGI.

The chain recombines TRBV7-9 with TRBJ1-4; D is uncertain. The CDR3 runs 15 residues. The germline V gene has CDR1 SEHNR and CDR2 FQNEAQ (reference sequence). V was pared by 1 base and J by 14 bases, with 20 bases between. The CDR3 coding sequence is TGTGCCAGCAGCTTAGATAACAGCCCATGGATGGGGCTGTTTTTT. Encoded protein: CASSLDNSPWMGLFF.

V gene TRBV7-3 combines with J gene TRBJ2-1; the match to TRBD2 covers 14 bases. The V segment lost 5 bases and the J segment 4 bases; nucleotides outside the gene matches: 4. Germline V lookup: CDR1 SGHTA, CDR2 FQGTGA. The CDR3 loop spans 16 amino acids. In DNA, the CDR3 is TGTGCCAGCAGCCGGGGACTAGCGGGAGCGTACAATGAGCAGTTCTTC. Translating gives CASSRGLAGAYNEQFF.

This clonotype has only a few counts. The chain joins TRBV6-6 to TRBJ2-4; 8 nucleotides match TRBD1. The germline V gene encodes CDR1 MNHNY and CDR2 SVGAGI (reference sequence). The ends lost 5 bases at V and 0 bases at J; junction bases unmatched: 9. The length of the CDR3 is 17 residues. CDR3 DNA sequence: TGTGCCAGCAGTACAGGGACAGGCCAACTAGCCAAAAACATTCAGTACTTC. This encodes CASSTGTGQLAKNIQYF.

This clonotype was counted only a few times. V and J are TRBV20-1 and TRBJ2-5, with D tentatively TRBD1 (5 bases). The V end was cut by 2 bases, the J end by 6 bases, with 10 bases between. Germline CDR1 DFQATT, CDR2 SNEGSKA (reference sequence). The CDR3 covers 12 residues. The chain's CDR3 is CSARRGQKTQYF. The DNA for the CDR3 is TGCAGTGCTAGAAGGGGTCAGAAGACCCAGTACTTC.

V and J are TRBV28 and TRBJ1-2; D may be TRBD1 (5 bases). The CDR3 is 13 residues long. Germline-derived CDR1 and CDR2 are MDHEN and SYDVKM. Trimming took off 8 bases at V and 4 bases at J, with 14 bases between the two ends. CDR3 DNA sequence: TGTGCCAGCGGATGGGGAGGGGCCTATGGCTACACCTTC. Translated: CASGWGGAYGYTF.

The chain uses TRBV28 and TRBJ2-2; TRBD2 matches at 7 bases. Germline V gene data show CDR1 as MDHEN and CDR2 as SYDVKM. The CDR3 is 13 residues long. With 8 bases clipped from V and 3 bases from J, the junction kept 3 bases outside the gene matches. In DNA form, the CDR3 reads TGTGCCAGCGGGGGAGGGTACACCGGGGAGCTGTTTTTT. Translated, it gives CASGGGYTGELFF.

The genes are TRBV7-8 and TRBJ2-5, with no clear D. The CDR3 has 14 amino acids. The germline V gene has CDR1 SGHVS and CDR2 FQNEAQ. With 2 bases removed from V and 3 bases from J, the gap between germline ends came to 10 bases. Written as DNA, the CDR3 is TGTGCCAGCAGCTTACCGTCGGAGAAAGAGACCCAGTACTTC. It encodes CASSLPSEKETQYF.